This TCR beta chain was obtained from a study of blood T cell repertoires in COVID-19. The CDR3 has 14 amino acids. In germline, CDR1 is LGHNA, CDR2 YSLEER. Trimming stripped 4 bases from V and 2 bases from J, with 11 bases between. Assay: immunoSEQ multiplex PCR; the TCRdb copy retains only in-frame clones and omits some. Of some 170,000 clones listed, around four fifths were seen once; the top ten hold approximately 18%. Sequenced: peripheral blood. This TCR derives from an elderly woman with acute or convalescent COVID-19. The V gene is TRBV4-3, the J gene TRBJ1-1; D is perhaps TRBD1 (6 bases). The CDR3 spells CASSLQGINTEAFF. The CDR3 nucleotides are TGCGCCAGCAGCCTACAGGGAATCAACACTGAAGCTTTCTTT.